This is a list of T cell receptor beta chains from one sample in a study of T-cell reconstitution after alpha-beta-depleted transplantation in children. TCRdb reprocessed the PCR reads via MiXCR and lists one record per CDR3 protein. The table records hundreds of thousands of distinct CDR3 sequences, 15% to 20% of them present only once. The material was PBMCs from the stem cell graft donor, obtained from the stem cell graft. The source of these receptors is a human donor who donated a stem cell graft to a child with acute lymphoblastic leukemia. Each CDR3 is given with its conserved first and last residue. A D gene is named only where the DNA matches it firmly. The size of a clone is reported for some rows only, either as once, few or many, or as a class for expanded clones.

cdr3_aa cdr3_nt j_call v_call cdr3_length d_call clone_size
CASPGTEADTQYF TGTGCCAGCCCTGGGACCGAGGCCGATACGCAGTATTTT TRBJ2-3 TRBV6-1 13 NA few
CASSLVEVNEQFF TGTGCCAGCAGCTTAGTGGAAGTGAATGAGCAGTTCTTC TRBJ2-1 TRBV7-9 13 NA few
CASGRDQGSTDTQYF TGTGCTAGTGGCCGGGACCAGGGAAGCACAGATACGCAGTATTTT TRBJ2-3 TRBV12-5 15 NA few
CASSLRAGKSSGNTIYF TGTGCCAGCAGCTTACGGGCAGGGAAGAGCTCTGGAAACACCATATATTTT TRBJ1-3 TRBV7-9 17 NA few
CASSYWTGGEDTQYF TGTGCCAGCAGTTACTGGACAGGGGGCGAGGATACGCAGTATTTT TRBJ2-3 TRBV6-5 15 TRBD1 many
CASSAKGAGNTIYF TGTGCCAGCAGCGCGAAGGGGGCTGGAAACACCATATATTTT TRBJ1-3 TRBV9 14 NA NA
CASSQVTGADYGYTF TGTGCCAGCAGCCAAGTGACAGGGGCAGACTATGGCTACACCTTC TRBJ1-2 TRBV4-2 15 TRBD1 NA
CASSSGLAVDTDTQYF TGTGCCAGCAGCTCGGGACTAGCGGTAGACACAGATACGCAGTATTTT TRBJ2-3 TRBV5-8 16 TRBD2 NA
CASSSGMGYQETQYF TGCGCCAGCAGCTCAGGGATGGGGTACCAAGAGACCCAGTACTTC TRBJ2-5 TRBV5-1 15 NA NA
CSARIYSRGHGAWTPYNEQFF TGCAGTGCTAGAATTTACTCCAGGGGGCACGGGGCCTGGACACCCTACAATGAGCAGTTCTTC TRBJ2-1 TRBV20-1 21 TRBD1 NA
CAISEFSPGLANEQFF TGTGCCATCAGTGAGTTCAGCCCGGGACTAGCGAATGAGCAGTTCTTC TRBJ2-1 TRBV10-3 16 TRBD2 NA
CASSFYDEQYF TGTGCCAGCAGCTTTTACGACGAGCAGTACTTC TRBJ2-7 TRBV7-2 11 NA few
CASSSVEWEGGSNQPQHF TGTGCCAGCAGTTCAGTCGAGTGGGAGGGCGGCTCCAATCAGCCCCAGCATTTT TRBJ1-5 TRBV6-2/TRBV6-3 18 NA NA
CASSLNGNPYEQYF TGCGCCAGCAGCTTGAACGGGAACCCCTACGAGCAGTACTTC TRBJ2-7 TRBV5-1 14 NA NA
CASSAGANTDTQYF TGCGCCAGCAGCGCCGGGGCCAACACAGATACGCAGTATTTT TRBJ2-3 TRBV5-1 14 NA NA
CSASAVPHRYEQYF TGCAGTGCTAGTGCGGTCCCACACCGGTACGAGCAGTACTTC TRBJ2-7 TRBV20-1 14 NA NA
CSARGRKVGSTAEQYF TGCAGTGCTAGAGGGCGTAAGGTAGGGTCTACGGCCGAGCAGTACTTC TRBJ2-7 TRBV20-1 16 NA few
CATRMADTQYF TGTGCCACCAGGATGGCAGATACGCAGTATTTT TRBJ2-3 TRBV24-1 11 NA NA
CASMGGGRARTRLGEQFF TGTGCCAGTATGGGGGGCGGGAGGGCCAGAACCCGCCTAGGTGAGCAGTTCTTC TRBJ2-1 TRBV19 18 TRBD2 few
CASSYIGGTEATYGYTF TGTGCCAGCAGTTACATTGGTGGGACAGAGGCTACCTATGGCTACACCTTC TRBJ1-2 TRBV6-5 17 TRBD1 few
CASSQDSNYEQYF TGCGCCAGCAGCCAAGATAGCAACTACGAGCAGTACTTC TRBJ2-7 TRBV4-1 13 NA NA
CSATKTDTQYF TGCAGTGCTACGAAAACAGATACGCAGTATTTT TRBJ2-3 TRBV20-1 11 NA many
CASRIGDPGLREQYF TGCGCCAGCAGAATCGGGGACCCAGGGTTAAGGGAGCAGTACTTC TRBJ2-7 TRBV5-1 15 NA few
CASSLQGRVTEAFF TGTGCCAGCAGCTTACAGGGTCGGGTCACTGAAGCTTTCTTT TRBJ1-1 TRBV7-4 14 NA NA
CASSEGGRADTQYF TGTGCCAGCAGTGAGGGCGGGAGGGCAGATACGCAGTATTTT TRBJ2-3 TRBV25-1 14 TRBD2 few
CASSLEAGPSNYGYTF TGTGCCAGCAGCTTAGAGGCAGGACCCTCTAACTATGGCTACACCTTC TRBJ1-2 TRBV7-6 16 NA few
CASSLGGRDKNIQYF TGTGCCAGCAGTTTAGGGGGCAGGGACAAAAACATTCAGTACTTC TRBJ2-4 TRBV12-3/TRBV12-4 15 NA few
CASSVSGRETDTQYF TGTGCCAGCAGCGTTAGCGGGAGGGAGACAGATACGCAGTATTTT TRBJ2-3 TRBV9 15 TRBD2 few
CSVFLTRDSSYEQYF TGCAGCGTTTTTTTGACTCGGGACAGCTCCTACGAGCAGTACTTC TRBJ2-7 TRBV29-1 15 TRBD1 NA
CASSPRAGGTYNEQFF TGTGCCAGCAGCCCCCGAGCGGGAGGGACTTACAATGAGCAGTTCTTC TRBJ2-1 TRBV6-1 16 TRBD2 few
CASRPDVSNQPQHF TGTGCCAGCAGGCCTGACGTTAGCAATCAGCCCCAGCATTTT TRBJ1-5 TRBV12-3/TRBV12-4 14 NA NA
CASSIPTGNTEAFF TGTGCCAGCAGCATCCCGACAGGGAACACTGAAGCTTTCTTT TRBJ1-1 TRBV7-9 14 NA NA
CASSGDRVTGNTIYF TGTGCCAGCAGTGGCGACAGGGTCACTGGAAACACCATATATTTT TRBJ1-3 TRBV12-3/TRBV12-4 15 TRBD1 few
CASSLTSGPLGEQYF TGTGCCAGCAGCCTGACTAGCGGACCCCTCGGGGAGCAGTACTTC TRBJ2-7 TRBV11-3 15 TRBD2 NA
CASSPGLFAKNIQYF TGTGCCAGCAGCCCAGGGTTGTTTGCCAAAAACATTCAGTACTTC TRBJ2-4 TRBV7-9 15 NA NA
CASSEGGTGGNEQFF TGTGCCAGCAGTGAGGGCGGGACAGGGGGTAATGAGCAGTTCTTC TRBJ2-1 TRBV6-4 15 TRBD1 NA
CSASPSQEHPNTGELFF TGCAGTGCTAGCCCTTCGCAGGAGCATCCGAACACCGGGGAGCTGTTTTTT TRBJ2-2 TRBV20-1 17 NA NA
CASSHEGAGYEQYF TGTGCCAGCAGCCATGAGGGGGCTGGCTACGAGCAGTACTTC TRBJ2-7 TRBV9 14 TRBD1 NA
CASSRADRNYGYTF TGTGCCAGCAGTAGGGCCGACAGAAACTATGGCTACACCTTC TRBJ1-2 TRBV6-1 14 NA NA
CASSVGTGKEKLFF TGTGCCAGCAGCGTAGGGACAGGGAAAGAAAAACTGTTTTTT TRBJ1-4 TRBV9 14 TRBD1 NA
CASSFQPRSYEQFF TGTGCCAGCAGTTTTCAGCCGAGAAGCTATGAGCAGTTCTTC TRBJ2-1 TRBV12-3/TRBV12-4 14 NA NA
CATSNSTGIKETQYF TGTGCCACCAGCAACTCGACAGGGATTAAAGAGACCCAGTACTTC TRBJ2-5 TRBV15 15 TRBD1 NA
CASTPGQANTEAFF TGTGCCAGTACCCCGGGACAGGCTAACACTGAAGCTTTCTTT TRBJ1-1 TRBV19 14 TRBD1 few
CASSYGTANQPQHF TGTGCCAGCAGCTATGGGACGGCCAATCAGCCCCAGCATTTT TRBJ1-5 TRBV3-1 14 NA NA
CASRLSREGPPYEQYF TGCGCCAGCAGGCTCTCGCGGGAGGGACCTCCCTACGAGCAGTACTTC TRBJ2-7 TRBV5-1 16 TRBD2 NA
CSASVAGSTGELFF TGCAGTGCTAGTGTAGCAGGGTCCACCGGGGAGCTGTTTTTT TRBJ2-2 TRBV20-1 14 NA few
CATSESHGSNQPQHF TGTGCCACCAGTGAATCCCACGGGAGCAATCAGCCCCAGCATTTT TRBJ1-5 TRBV24-1 15 NA NA
CATGTPFYGYTF TGTGCAACAGGGACCCCTTTCTATGGCTACACCTTC TRBJ1-2 TRBV27 12 NA few